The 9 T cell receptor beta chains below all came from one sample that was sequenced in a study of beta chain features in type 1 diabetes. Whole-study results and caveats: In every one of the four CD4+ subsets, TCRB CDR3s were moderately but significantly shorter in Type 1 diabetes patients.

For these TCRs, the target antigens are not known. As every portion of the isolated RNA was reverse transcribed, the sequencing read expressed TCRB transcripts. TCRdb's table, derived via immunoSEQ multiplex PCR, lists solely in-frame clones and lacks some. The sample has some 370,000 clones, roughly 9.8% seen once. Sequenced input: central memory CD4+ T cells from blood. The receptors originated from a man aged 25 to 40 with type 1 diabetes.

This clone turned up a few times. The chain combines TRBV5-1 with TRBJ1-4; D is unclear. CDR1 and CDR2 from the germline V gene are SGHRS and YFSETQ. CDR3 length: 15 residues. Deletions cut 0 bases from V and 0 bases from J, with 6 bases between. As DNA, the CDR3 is TGCGCCAGCAGCTTGGGGGTGACAACTAATGAAAAACTGTTTTTT. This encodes CASSLGVTTNEKLFF.

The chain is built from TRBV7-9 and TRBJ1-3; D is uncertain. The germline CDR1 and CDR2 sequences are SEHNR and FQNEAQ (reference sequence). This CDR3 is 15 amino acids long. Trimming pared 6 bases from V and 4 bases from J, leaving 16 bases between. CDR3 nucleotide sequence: TGTGCCAGCAGTTCCAGAGCCTCGGTGGGAAACACCATATATTTT. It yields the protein CASSSRASVGNTIYF.

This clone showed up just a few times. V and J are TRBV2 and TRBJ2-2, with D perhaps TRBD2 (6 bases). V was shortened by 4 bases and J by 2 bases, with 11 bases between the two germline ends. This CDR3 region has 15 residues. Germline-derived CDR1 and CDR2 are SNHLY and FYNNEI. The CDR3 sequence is CASSAAGSNTGELFF. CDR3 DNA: TGTGCCAGCAGTGCAGCGGGTAGCAACACCGGGGAGCTGTTTTTT.

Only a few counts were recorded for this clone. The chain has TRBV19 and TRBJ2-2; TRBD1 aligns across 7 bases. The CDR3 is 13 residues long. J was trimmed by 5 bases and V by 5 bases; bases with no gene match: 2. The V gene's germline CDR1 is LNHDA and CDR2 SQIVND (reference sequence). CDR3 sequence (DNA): TGTGCCAGTAGTCACAGGGGTACCGGGGAGCTGTTTTTT. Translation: CASSHRGTGELFF.

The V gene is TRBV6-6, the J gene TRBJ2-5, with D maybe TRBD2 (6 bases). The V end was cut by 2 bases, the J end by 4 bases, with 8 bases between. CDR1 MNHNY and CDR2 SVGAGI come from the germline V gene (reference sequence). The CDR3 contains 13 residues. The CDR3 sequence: CASSYAGRETQYF. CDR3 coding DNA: TGTGCCAGCAGTTACGCGGGGCGAGAGACCCAGTACTTC.

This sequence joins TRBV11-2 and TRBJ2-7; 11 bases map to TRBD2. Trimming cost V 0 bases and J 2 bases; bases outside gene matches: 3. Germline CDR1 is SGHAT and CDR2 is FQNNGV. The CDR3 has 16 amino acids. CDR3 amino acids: CASSLELAGGTYEQYF. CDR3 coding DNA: TGTGCCAGCAGCTTAGAGCTAGCGGGAGGAACCTACGAGCAGTACTTC.

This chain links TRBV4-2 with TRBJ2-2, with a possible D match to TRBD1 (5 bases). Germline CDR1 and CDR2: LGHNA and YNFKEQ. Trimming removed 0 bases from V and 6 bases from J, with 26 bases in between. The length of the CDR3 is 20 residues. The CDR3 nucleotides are TGTGCCAGCAGCCAAGAAGTAAGGGTTCCCGGACACCTTGGAGCCGGGGAGCTGTTTTTT. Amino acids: CASSQEVRVPGHLGAGELFF.

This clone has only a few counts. CDR3 region: CSVGEGRDYGYTF. CDR3 DNA sequence: TGCAGCGTTGGGGAGGGGCGAGACTATGGCTACACCTTC. V usage is TRBV29-1 and J usage is TRBJ1-2, with D possibly matching TRBD1 (5 bases). Germline CDR1 is SQVTM and CDR2 is ANQGSEA. The ends were cut back, 4 bases at V and 3 bases at J, with 12 bases in the middle. There are 13 residues in the CDR3.

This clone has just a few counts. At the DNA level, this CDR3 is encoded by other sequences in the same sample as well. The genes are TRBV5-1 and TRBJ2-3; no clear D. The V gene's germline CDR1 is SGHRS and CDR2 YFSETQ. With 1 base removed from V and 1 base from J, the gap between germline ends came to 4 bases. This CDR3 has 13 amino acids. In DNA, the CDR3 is TGCGCCAGCAGCTTGTCTGGCACAGATACGCAGTATTTT. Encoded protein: CASSLSGTDTQYF.